The 19 T cell receptor beta chains in this list originate from one sample, sequenced in a study of blood T cell repertoires in COVID-19 (dated by TCRdb to the early 2020s). The method behind the library was the immunoSEQ multiplex PCR assay. TCRdb's version of the immuneACCESS table is confined to in-frame rearrangements and falls short of the full clone set. An unresolved V gene accounts for under half of the shortfall where checked; the remainder is of unknown origin. This sample is represented by tens of thousands of clones; roughly 84% of them were singletons. Clones ranked in the top ten supply about 31% of the sample. The sample consisted of peripheral blood. All receptors come from a man between 70 and 80 years old with active COVID-19.

The chain links TRBV28 to TRBJ2-7; a weak D match, TRBD1 (5 bases). V was cut by 6 bases and J by 3 bases, with 18 bases left in between. The germline CDR1 and CDR2 sequences are MDHEN and SYDVKM. The CDR3 extends over 15 amino acids. The CDR3 sequence is CASRRPSGMGYEQYF. DNA of the CDR3: TGTGCCAGCAGGCGTCCTTCAGGGATGGGCTACGAGCAGTACTTC. Supplemented by reference TRBV28 and TRBJ2-7, the full variable domain reads DVKVTQSSRYLVKRTGEKVFLECVQDMDHENMFWYRQDPGLGLRLIYFSYDVKMKEKGDIPEGYSVSREKKERFSLILESASTNQTSMYLCASRRPSGMGYEQYFGPGTRLTVT.

The V gene is TRBV4-2, the J gene TRBJ2-7; the D gene is possibly TRBD2 (5 bases). The CDR3 covers 14 residues. Germline loops: CDR1 LGHNA, CDR2 YNFKEQ. Trimming removed 1 base from V and 7 bases from J, with 14 bases in between. The DNA for the CDR3 is TGTGCCAGCAGCCAAGTGTCGGGAACGGGGGAGCAGTACTTC. It is translated as CASSQVSGTGEQYF.

The genes are TRBV4-3 and TRBJ2-7; D may be TRBD2 (5 bases). V shed 3 bases and J shed 3 bases, with 21 bases lying between them. The CDR3 is 17 amino acids. Per germline, CDR1 LGHNA and CDR2 YSLEER. CDR3 in DNA: TGCGCCAGCAGCCAGGACTTAACCGGACTGACCGACTACGAGCAGTACTTC. As protein: CASSQDLTGLTDYEQYF.

The gene calls are TRBV18 and TRBJ2-1; D is perhaps TRBD1 (5 bases). The ends were cut back, 6 bases at V and 4 bases at J, with 13 bases in the middle. CDR3 length equals 14 residues. CDR1 and CDR2 (germline): KGHSH, LQKENI. The CDR3 DNA reads as TGTGCCAGCTCCCCGGCAGGGATTTACAATGAGCAGTTCTTC. Its translation: CASSPAGIYNEQFF.

The rearrangement joins TRBV9 to TRBJ2-5, with 9 bases that match TRBD2. Germline lookup yields CDR1 SGDLS and CDR2 YYNGEE. The CDR3 consists of 17 residues. V lost 0 bases, J lost 4 bases, and 10 bases stayed unmatched. CDR3 in amino acids: CASSVGAAGGPLETQYF. The DNA for the CDR3 is TGTGCCAGCAGCGTAGGGGCGGCGGGAGGGCCCCTAGAGACCCAGTACTTC.

V and J are TRBV7-9 and TRBJ2-7; 7 bases line up with TRBD1. Per the germline V gene, CDR1 is SEHNR and CDR2 is FQNEAQ (reference sequence). This CDR3 is built from 14 residues. Trimming took 5 bases from V and 7 from J; bases not matched to a gene: 11. The CDR3 region is CASSADRRSTEQYF. CDR3 bases: TGTGCCAGCAGCGCGGACAGGAGGTCTACGGAGCAGTACTTC.

The chain links TRBV10-2 to TRBJ1-4, with no clear D. From germline, CDR1 is WSHSY and CDR2 SAAADI. This CDR3 has 12 amino acids. Trimming pared 3 bases from V and 6 bases from J, leaving 5 bases between. The DNA of the CDR3 is TGCGCCAGCAGTGACCTTGATGAAAAACTGTTTTTT. Its protein is CASSDLDEKLFF.

This chain connects TRBV7-9 to TRBJ2-7; D could derive from TRBD1 or TRBD2 (9 bases each). The germline gives CDR1 SEHNR, CDR2 FQNEAQ (reference sequence). The CDR3 is 19 residues long. Trimming removed 2 bases at V and 2 bases at J, with 25 bases between. The CDR3 DNA is TGTGCCAGCAGCTTAAGACAGGGGGGGATTTCTAGCGGGGCCTACGAGCAGTACTTC. Protein product: CASSLRQGGISSGAYEQYF.

This chain uses TRBV6-4 with TRBJ2-2; D gene uncertain. The CDR3 extends over 14 amino acids. Trimming shortened V by 3 bases and J by 5 bases, and 10 bases separated the two germline ends. Germline V CDR1 and CDR2: MRHNA, SNTAGT. DNA for the CDR3: TGTGCCAGCAGTGAACAGCCTGGAACCGGGGAGCTGTTTTTT. Translation: CASSEQPGTGELFF.

This chain links TRBV19 with TRBJ1-5, with D possibly matching TRBD1 (6 bases). V lost 3 bases, J lost 5 bases, and 14 bases lay in between. Per the germline V gene, CDR1 is LNHDA and CDR2 is SQIVND (reference sequence). The CDR3 spans 15 residues. In nucleotides, the CDR3 is TGTGCCAGTAGTATGAATGAACAGGGTTATCAGCCCCAGCATTTT. Encoded protein: CASSMNEQGYQPQHF.

The table lists this clone with a count of one. This chain connects TRBV29-1 to TRBJ1-2, with a weak D call TRBD1 (5 bases). The CDR3 has 13 amino acids. With 7 bases removed from V and 0 bases from J, the gap between germline ends came to 12 bases. In germline, CDR1 is SQVTM, CDR2 ANQGSEA. The CDR3 sequence: CSAWGGANYGYTF. The CDR3 DNA follows: TGCAGCGCCTGGGGCGGAGCTAACTATGGCTACACCTTC.

The V gene is TRBV5-8, the J gene TRBJ1-1, with TRBD1 matching 8 bases. The CDR3 extends over 17 amino acids. J gave up 0 bases and V 7 bases, and 14 bases lay outside the gene matches. Germline CDR1 reads SGHTS; CDR2 reads YDEGEE. Here the CDR3 DNA reads TGTGCCAGCTCAGTTTGGGGGACAGGCTTCATGAACACTGAAGCTTTCTTT. It specifies CASSVWGTGFMNTEAFF.

The J gene is TRBJ1-2, the V gene TRBV25-1; D may be TRBD1 (6 bases). Germline-derived CDR1 and CDR2 are MGHDK and SYGVNS. The CDR3 covers 15 residues. V was shortened by 6 bases and J by 4 bases, with 18 bases between the two germline ends. The CDR3 bases are TGTGCCAGCAGGCCCTGGGGGGGGGCAGGCTATGGCTACACCTTC. Its translation is CASRPWGGAGYGYTF.

This sequence joins TRBV5-1 and TRBJ2-1; D is ambiguous. Germline V gene data show CDR1 as SGHRS and CDR2 as YFSETQ. V was cut by 0 bases and J by 6 bases, with 10 bases left in between. The CDR3 sequence is 14 residues long. The CDR3 here is CASSLVSPPNEQFF. CDR3 coding DNA: TGCGCCAGCAGCTTGGTTAGTCCTCCCAATGAGCAGTTCTTC.

This clone was seen only once. V usage is TRBV6-1 and J usage is TRBJ1-3, with no clear D. The CDR3 consists of 15 residues. CDR1 is MNHNS, CDR2 SASEGT, per germline. V lost 1 base and J 2 bases, leaving 9 bases between the germline ends. In DNA form, the CDR3 reads TGTGCCAGCAGTGAAGGGGGAGGGACTGGAAACACCATATATTTT. Its translation: CASSEGGGTGNTIYF.

This clone has more than one count but fewer than ten. This sequence joins TRBV18 and TRBJ1-2, with D possibly TRBD1 on 5 matching bases. The CDR3 covers 14 residues. Germline lookup yields CDR1 KGHSH and CDR2 LQKENI. V lost 2 bases to trimming and J lost 4 bases, with 11 bases between them. CDR3 nucleotide sequence: TGTGCCAGCTCACCAGACAGCGACTTCTATGGCTACACCTTC. As protein: CASSPDSDFYGYTF.

The chain recombines TRBV7-2 with TRBJ2-7; 10 nucleotides line up with TRBD2. The CDR3 covers 15 residues. V was clipped by 5 bases and J by 1 base; unmatched bases: 5. Germline-derived CDR1 and CDR2 are SGHTA and FQGNSA. The DNA of the CDR3 is TGTGCCAGCAGCAGGGGACTAGCGTTTTCCTACGAGCAGTACTTC. Protein product: CASSRGLAFSYEQYF.

The chain recombines TRBV2 with TRBJ1-3, with unresolved D. V gave up 7 bases and J gave up 1 base, with 8 bases separating them. The CDR3 has 13 residues. Germline values: CDR1 SNHLY, CDR2 FYNNEI. The CDR3 region has the DNA TGTGCCAGCAATATAGAATCTGGAAACACCATATATTTT. This sequence encodes CASNIESGNTIYF.

The chain is built from TRBV7-9 and TRBJ2-2, with D possibly matching TRBD2 (5 bases). This CDR3 contains 15 residues. The germline V and J ends were trimmed by 5 bases and 3 bases, with 13 bases remaining between them. Germline lookup yields CDR1 SEHNR and CDR2 FQNEAQ (reference sequence). Here the CDR3 reads CASSAGPEDTGELFF. CDR3 coding DNA: TGTGCCAGCAGCGCGGGCCCAGAGGACACCGGGGAGCTGTTTTTT.